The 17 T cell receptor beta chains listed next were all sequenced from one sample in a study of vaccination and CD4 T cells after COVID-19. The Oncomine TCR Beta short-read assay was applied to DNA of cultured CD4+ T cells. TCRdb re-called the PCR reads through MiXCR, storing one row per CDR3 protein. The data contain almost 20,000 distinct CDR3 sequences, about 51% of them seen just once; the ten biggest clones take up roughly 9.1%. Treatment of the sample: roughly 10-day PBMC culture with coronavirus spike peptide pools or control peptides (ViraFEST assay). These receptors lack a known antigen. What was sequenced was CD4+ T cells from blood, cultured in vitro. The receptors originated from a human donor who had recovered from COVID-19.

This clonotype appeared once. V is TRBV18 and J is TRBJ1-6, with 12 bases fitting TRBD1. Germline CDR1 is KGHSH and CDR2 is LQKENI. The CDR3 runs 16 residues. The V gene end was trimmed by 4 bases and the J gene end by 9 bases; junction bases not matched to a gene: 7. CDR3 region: CASSLPPGQGASPLHF. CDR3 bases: TGTGCCAGCTCACTCCCACCGGGACAGGGGGCTTCACCCCTCCACTTT.

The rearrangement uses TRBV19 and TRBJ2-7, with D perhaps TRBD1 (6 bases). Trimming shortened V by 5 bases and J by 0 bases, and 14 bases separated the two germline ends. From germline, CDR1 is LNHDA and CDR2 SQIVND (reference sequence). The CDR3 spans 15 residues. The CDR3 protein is CASSPDRTLSYEQYF. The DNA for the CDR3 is TGTGCCAGTAGTCCCGACAGGACCCTCTCCTACGAGCAGTACTTC.

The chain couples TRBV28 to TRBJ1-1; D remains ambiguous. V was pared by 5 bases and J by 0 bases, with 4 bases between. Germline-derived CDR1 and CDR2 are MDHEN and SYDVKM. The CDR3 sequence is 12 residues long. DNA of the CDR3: TGTGCCAGCAGTGGTATGAACACTGAAGCTTTCTTT. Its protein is CASSGMNTEAFF.

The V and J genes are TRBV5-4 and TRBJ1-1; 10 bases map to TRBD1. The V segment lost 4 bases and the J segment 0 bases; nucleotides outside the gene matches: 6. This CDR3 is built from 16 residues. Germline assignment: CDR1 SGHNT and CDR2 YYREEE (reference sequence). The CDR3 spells CASSPGQGGMNTEAFF. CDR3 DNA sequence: TGTGCCAGCAGCCCTGGACAGGGGGGAATGAACACTGAAGCTTTCTTT.

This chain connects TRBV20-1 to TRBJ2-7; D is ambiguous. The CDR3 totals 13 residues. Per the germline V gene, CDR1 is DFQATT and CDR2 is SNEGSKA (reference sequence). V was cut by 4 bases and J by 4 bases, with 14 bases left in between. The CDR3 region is CSAIRPPHYEQYF. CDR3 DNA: TGCAGTGCTATTAGGCCCCCCCATTACGAGCAGTACTTC.

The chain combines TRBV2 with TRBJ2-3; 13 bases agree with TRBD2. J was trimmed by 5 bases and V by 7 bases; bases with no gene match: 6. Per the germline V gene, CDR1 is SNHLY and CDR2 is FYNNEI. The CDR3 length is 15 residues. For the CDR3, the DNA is TGTGCCAGCAATTTACTAGCGGGGGGGCGAGATACGCAGTATTTT. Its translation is CASNLLAGGRDTQYF.

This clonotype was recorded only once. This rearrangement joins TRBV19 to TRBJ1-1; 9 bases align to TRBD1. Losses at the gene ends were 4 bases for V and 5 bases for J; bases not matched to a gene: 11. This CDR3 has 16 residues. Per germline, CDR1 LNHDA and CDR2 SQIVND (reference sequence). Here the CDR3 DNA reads TGTGCCAGTAGTAACAGGGGGCGCCTTCCGGAAACTGAAGCTTTCTTT. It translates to CASSNRGRLPETEAFF.

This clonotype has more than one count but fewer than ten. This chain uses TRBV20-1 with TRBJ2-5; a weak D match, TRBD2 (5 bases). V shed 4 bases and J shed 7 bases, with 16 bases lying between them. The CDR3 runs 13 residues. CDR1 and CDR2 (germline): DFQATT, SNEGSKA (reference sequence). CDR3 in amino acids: CSATRLVSGTQYF. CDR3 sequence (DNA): TGCAGTGCTACCCGACTCGTCAGCGGGACCCAGTACTTC.

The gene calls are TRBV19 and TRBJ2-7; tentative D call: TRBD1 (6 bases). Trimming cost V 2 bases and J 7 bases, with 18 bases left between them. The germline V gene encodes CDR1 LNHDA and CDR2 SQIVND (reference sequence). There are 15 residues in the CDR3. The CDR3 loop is CASSISGGSVWEQYF. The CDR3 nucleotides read TGTGCCAGTAGTATAAGTGGGGGCAGCGTGTGGGAGCAGTACTTC.

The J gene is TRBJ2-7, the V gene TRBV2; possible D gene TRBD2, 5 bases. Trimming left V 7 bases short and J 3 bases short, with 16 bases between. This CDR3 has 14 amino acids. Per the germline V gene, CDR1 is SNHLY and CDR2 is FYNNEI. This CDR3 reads CASKLGLQYYEQYF. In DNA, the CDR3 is TGTGCCAGCAAACTCGGACTGCAATACTACGAGCAGTACTTC.

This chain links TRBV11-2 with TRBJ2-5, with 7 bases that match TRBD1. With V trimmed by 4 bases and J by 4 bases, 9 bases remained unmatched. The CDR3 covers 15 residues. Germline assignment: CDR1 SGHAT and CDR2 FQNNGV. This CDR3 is CASSSYRGNRETQYF. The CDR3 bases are TGTGCCAGCAGCTCTTACAGGGGTAATAGAGAGACCCAGTACTTC.

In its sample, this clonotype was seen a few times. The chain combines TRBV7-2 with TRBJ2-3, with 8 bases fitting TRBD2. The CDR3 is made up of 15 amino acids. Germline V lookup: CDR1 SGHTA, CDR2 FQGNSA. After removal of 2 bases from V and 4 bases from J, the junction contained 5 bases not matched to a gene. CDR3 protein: CASSLKAGAPDTQYF. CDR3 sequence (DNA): TGTGCCAGCAGCTTAAAAGCGGGAGCTCCAGATACGCAGTATTTT.

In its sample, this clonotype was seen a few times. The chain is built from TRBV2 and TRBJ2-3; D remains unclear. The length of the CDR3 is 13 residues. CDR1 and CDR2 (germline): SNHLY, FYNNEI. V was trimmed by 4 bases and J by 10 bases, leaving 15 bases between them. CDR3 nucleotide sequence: TGTGCCAGCAGTGTTATTCGGGTCCAGGCGCAGTATTTT. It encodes CASSVIRVQAQYF.

DNA for the CDR3: TGTGCCAGCAGCCCCCGTCCTAGCGGGGCCTCCGGGGAGACCCAGTACTTC. Translated, it gives CASSPRPSGASGETQYF. This chain links TRBV9 with TRBJ2-5; TRBD2 matches 9 bases. J gave up 5 bases and V 4 bases, and 15 bases lay outside the gene matches. The germline V gene encodes CDR1 SGDLS and CDR2 YYNGEE. There are 17 residues in the CDR3.

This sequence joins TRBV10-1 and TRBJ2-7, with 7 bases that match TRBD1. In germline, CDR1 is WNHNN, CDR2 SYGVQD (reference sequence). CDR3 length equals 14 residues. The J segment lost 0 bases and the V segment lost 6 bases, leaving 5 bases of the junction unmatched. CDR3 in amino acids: CASSRGLSSYEQYF. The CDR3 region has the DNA TGCGCCAGCAGCAGGGGGTTAAGCTCCTACGAGCAGTACTTC.

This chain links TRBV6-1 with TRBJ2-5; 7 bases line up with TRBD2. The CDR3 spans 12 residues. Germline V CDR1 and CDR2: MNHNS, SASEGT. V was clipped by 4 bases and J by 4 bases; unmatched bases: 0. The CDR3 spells CASSGGGETQYF. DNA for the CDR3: TGTGCCAGCAGTGGGGGGGGAGAGACCCAGTACTTC.

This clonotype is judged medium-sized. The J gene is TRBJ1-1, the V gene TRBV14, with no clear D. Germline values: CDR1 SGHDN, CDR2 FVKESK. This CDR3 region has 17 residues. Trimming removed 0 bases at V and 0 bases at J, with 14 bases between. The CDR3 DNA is TGTGCCAGCAGCCAAGAGATCGGTTCCCTGATGAACACTGAAGCTTTCTTT. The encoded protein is CASSQEIGSLMNTEAFF.